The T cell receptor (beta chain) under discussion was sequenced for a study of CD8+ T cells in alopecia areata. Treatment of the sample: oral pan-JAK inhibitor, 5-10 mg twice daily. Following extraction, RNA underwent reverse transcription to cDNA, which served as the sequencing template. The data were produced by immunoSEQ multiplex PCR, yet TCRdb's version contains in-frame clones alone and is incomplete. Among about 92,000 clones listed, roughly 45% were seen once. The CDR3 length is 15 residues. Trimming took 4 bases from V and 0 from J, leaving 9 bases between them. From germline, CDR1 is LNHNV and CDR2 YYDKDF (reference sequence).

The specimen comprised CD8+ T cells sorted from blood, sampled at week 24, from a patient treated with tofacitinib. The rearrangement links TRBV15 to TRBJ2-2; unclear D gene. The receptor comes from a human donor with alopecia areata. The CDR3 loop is CATSKDGANTGELFF. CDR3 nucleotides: TGTGCCACCAGCAAGGACGGAGCGAACACCGGGGAGCTGTTTTTT.